The next 8 T cell receptor beta chains were all read from a single sample in a study of T cell clones after liver transplantation. Sequencing was performed with immunoSEQ multiplex PCR; in TCRdb, only in-frame clones are kept and a portion is missing. The data hold 99,000 or so clones, with 82% observed a single time. This specimen consisted of CD4+ T cells from blood, obtained before liver transplant. The receptors derive from a human donor who received a liver transplant.

V usage is TRBV18 and J usage is TRBJ1-5; D gene unclear. The CDR3 has 16 residues. Germline values: CDR1 KGHSH, CDR2 LQKENI. Between the trimmed V and J ends, which lost 2 bases and 0 bases, there was a span of 11 bases. The CDR3 is CASSPEAPYSNQPQHF. CDR3 in DNA: TGTGCCAGCTCACCAGAGGCCCCTTATAGCAATCAGCCCCAGCATTTT.

For this clone: The germline gene is not matched at one end of the junction; a read error may be the cause. The CDR3 protein is CASSLDGGRFLF. CDR3 nucleotide sequence: TGTGCCAGCAGCTTGGATGGCGGGAGGTTCCTCTTC. The chain is built from TRBV7-3 and TRBJ2-1, with 8 positions matching TRBD2. CDR1 is SGHTA and CDR2 is FQGTGA in the germline V gene. The CDR3 covers 12 residues.

The V gene is TRBV27, the J gene TRBJ2-2; tentative D call: TRBD1 (5 bases). CDR3 size: 14 residues. Germline CDR1 is MNHEY and CDR2 is SMNVEV (reference sequence). The ends were cut back, 6 bases at V and 15 bases at J, with 23 bases in the middle. The CDR3 loop reads CASSPDRLTQTVFF. The DNA of the CDR3 is TGTGCCAGCAGCCCTGACAGATTGACCCAAACGGTGTTTTTT.

V usage is TRBV20-1 and J usage is TRBJ1-2; no definite D call. CDR3 length equals 11 residues. Germline lookup yields CDR1 DFQATT and CDR2 SNEGSKA (reference sequence). Trimming took off 3 bases at V and 1 base at J, with 3 bases between the two ends. Here the CDR3 DNA reads TGCAGTGCTAGGGATAACTATGGCTACACCTTC. Amino acids: CSARDNYGYTF.

The rearrangement uses TRBV19 and TRBJ1-2; D uncertain. CDR3 size: 13 residues. The V end was cut by 7 bases, the J end by 0 bases, with 9 bases between. Germline V CDR1 and CDR2: LNHDA, SQIVND (reference sequence). DNA of the CDR3: TGTGCCAGTATGGCCACGACTAACTATGGCTACACCTTC. Translation: CASMATTNYGYTF.

The J gene is TRBJ2-5, the V gene TRBV19; perhaps TRBD1 as D (6 bases). V was trimmed by 5 bases and J by 4 bases, leaving 17 bases between them. Germline V CDR1 and CDR2: LNHDA, SQIVND (reference sequence). The CDR3 spans 15 residues. The chain's CDR3 is CASSLTGLRGETQYF. CDR3 nucleotides: TGTGCCAGTAGTTTAACCGGGCTCAGGGGAGAGACCCAGTACTTC.

The J gene is TRBJ2-7, the V gene TRBV18; D gene uncertain. The V gene lost 1 base and the J gene lost 2 bases, with 12 bases spanning the gap. Germline V gene sequence: CDR1 KGHSH, CDR2 LQKENI. The CDR3 is 15 amino acids. The CDR3 loop is CASSPLRSQTYEQYF. The CDR3 DNA is TGTGCCAGCTCACCACTTAGGAGTCAAACCTACGAGCAGTACTTC.

The chain carries TRBV6-5 and TRBJ1-2; the D gene is possibly TRBD1 (6 bases). The germline CDR1 and CDR2 sequences are MNHEY and SVGAGI. The CDR3 is made up of 13 amino acids. The ends were cut back, 7 bases at V and 6 bases at J, with 15 bases in the middle. CDR3 residues: CASTKTGQNGYTF. In DNA, the CDR3 is TGTGCCAGCACCAAGACAGGTCAGAATGGCTACACCTTC.